Included here is one T cell receptor beta chain sequence, with context. Its matching antigen is unknown. Sequencing used immunoSEQ multiplex PCR; TCRdb keeps in-frame clones, though not all of them. Of roughly 20,000 clones in the sample, over 80% were seen once. The data stem from a study of regulatory and conventional T cells in RAG deficiency. Looked up from germline, CDR1 is SGHTS and CDR2 is YDEGEE. The CDR3 contains 17 residues. Germline trimming cut 3 bases from V and 0 bases from J; bases unmatched to any gene: 11. Study-wide results and caveats: Compared with controls, unique Treg TCR beta sequences dropped approximately 100-fold in Omenn syndrome and CID/AS. Sorted Omenn CD25-high CD127-low cells may not be bona fide Tregs.

Regulatory T cells were sorted from blood as CD4+ CD25-high CD127-low cells. These same records also appear under a second study, on regulatory T cells. That report notes: The primer mix had 52 TRBV and 13 TRBJ primers.

The genes are TRBV5-8 and TRBJ2-7; 8 nucleotides line up with TRBD2. Material for sequencing was Tregs sorted from blood. The clonotype comes from a human donor in good health. The CDR3: CASSSPVRGVTSYEQYF. The CDR3 bases are TGTGCCAGCAGCTCCCCCGTGCGGGGGGTTACCTCCTACGAGCAGTACTTC.